This is a list of T cell receptor beta chains from one sample in a study of CD8+ T cells in alopecia areata. Assay used: immunoSEQ multiplex PCR; TCRdb lists only in-frame clones, some missing. The sample has 25,000 to 40,000 clones; 65% to 80% are singletons. The sequencing input was NKG2D-low CD8+ T cells sorted from blood. The receptor set was obtained from a human donor with alopecia areata. CDR3s include the opening cysteine and the closing phenylalanine or tryptophan. A D gene is named only where the DNA matches it firmly. Size is omitted from some rows. Given values are once, few, many or a class for expanded clones.

clone_size	v_call	d_call	j_call	cdr3_aa	cdr3_nt
NA	TRBV28	NA	TRBJ2-5	CASSLPGTGETQYF	TGTGCCAGCAGTTTACCAGGGACGGGGGAGACCCAGTACTTC
once	TRBV4-1	NA	TRBJ2-7	CASSPRFPTSYEQYF	TGCGCCAGCAGCCCTCGGTTTCCTACCAGCTACGAGCAGTACTTC
NA	TRBV9	NA	TRBJ2-2	CASSDTGLANTGELFF	TGTGCCAGCAGCGATACAGGGCTAGCGAACACCGGGGAGCTGTTTTTT
NA	TRBV6-1	TRBD2	TRBJ2-7	CASSELGGRSYEQYF	TGTGCCAGCAGTGAATTAGGCGGGAGGTCCTACGAGCAGTACTTC
NA	TRBV18	TRBD1	TRBJ1-3	CASSPPGQGLGYDSGNTIYF	TGTGCCAGCTCACCACCGGGACAGGGGCTGGGATACGACTCTGGAAACACCATATATTTT
NA	TRBV6-1	NA	TRBJ1-3	CASTQELLSGNTIYF	TGTGCCAGCACCCAGGAGCTACTCTCTGGAAACACCATATATTTT
NA	TRBV11-2	NA	TRBJ2-7	CASSPGSSYEQYF	TGTGCCAGCAGCCCCGGGTCTTCCTACGAGCAGTACTTC
NA	TRBV29-1	TRBD2	TRBJ2-1	CSVGRALVGTILYNEQFF	TGCAGCGTCGGGAGGGCCCTGGTCGGGACTATCTTATACAATGAGCAGTTCTTC
NA	TRBV29-1	NA	TRBJ2-7	CSVVLNGYEQYF	TGCAGCGTTGTTTTAAACGGCTACGAGCAGTACTTC
NA	TRBV7-9	TRBD1	TRBJ2-7	CASSFEGTGRYEQYF	TGTGCCAGCAGCTTTGAGGGGACAGGGCGCTACGAGCAGTACTTC
NA	TRBV5-4	TRBD2	TRBJ2-7	CASSYGTSGGLSYEQYF	TGTGCCAGCAGCTATGGGACTAGCGGGGGCCTCTCCTACGAGCAGTACTTC
NA	TRBV9	TRBD1	TRBJ2-7	CASSVAAGGYEQYF	TGTGCCAGCAGCGTAGCGGCAGGGGGCTACGAGCAGTACTTC